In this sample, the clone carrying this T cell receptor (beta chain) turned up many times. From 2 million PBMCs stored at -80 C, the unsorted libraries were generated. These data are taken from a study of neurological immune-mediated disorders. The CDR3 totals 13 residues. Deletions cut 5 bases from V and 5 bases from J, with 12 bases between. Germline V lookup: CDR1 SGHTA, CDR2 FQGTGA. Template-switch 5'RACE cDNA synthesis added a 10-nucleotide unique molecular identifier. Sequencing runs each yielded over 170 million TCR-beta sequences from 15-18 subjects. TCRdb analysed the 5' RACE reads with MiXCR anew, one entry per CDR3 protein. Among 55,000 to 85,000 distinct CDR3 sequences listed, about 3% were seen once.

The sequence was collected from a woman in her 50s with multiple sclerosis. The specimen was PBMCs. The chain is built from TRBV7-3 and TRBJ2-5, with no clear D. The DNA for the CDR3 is TGTGCCAGCAGCCGTGGAGCCGACGAGACCCAGTACTTC. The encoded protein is CASSRGADETQYF.